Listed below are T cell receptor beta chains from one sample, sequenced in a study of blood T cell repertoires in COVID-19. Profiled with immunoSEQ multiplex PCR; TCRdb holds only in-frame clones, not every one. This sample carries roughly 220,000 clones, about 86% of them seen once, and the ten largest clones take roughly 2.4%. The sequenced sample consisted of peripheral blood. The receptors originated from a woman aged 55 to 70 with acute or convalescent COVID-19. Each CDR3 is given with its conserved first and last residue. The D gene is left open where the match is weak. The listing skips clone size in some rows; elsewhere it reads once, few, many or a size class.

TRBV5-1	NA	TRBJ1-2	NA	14	TGCGCCAGCAGCTTGGCCGGTCTCCTGGATGGCTACACCTTC	CASSLAGLLDGYTF
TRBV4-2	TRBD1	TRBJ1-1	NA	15	TGTGCCAGCAGCCCGGGTAACAGGGGTTCCACTGAAGCTTTCTTT	CASSPGNRGSTEAFF
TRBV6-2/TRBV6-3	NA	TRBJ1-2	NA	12	TGTGCCAGCAGTGACACCGCCTATGGCTACACCTTC	CASSDTAYGYTF
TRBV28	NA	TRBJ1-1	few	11	TGTGCCAGCAGGTACACCAATGAAGCTTTCTTT	CASRYTNEAFF
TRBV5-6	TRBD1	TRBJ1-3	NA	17	TGTGCCAGCAGCTTGGTTGGAGGGGGCGCTTCTGGAAACACCATATATTTT	CASSLVGGGASGNTIYF
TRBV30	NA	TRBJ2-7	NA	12	TGTGCCTGGGCGGAAAGGGGTATCGAGCAGTACTTC	CAWAERGIEQYF
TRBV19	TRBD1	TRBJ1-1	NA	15	TGTGCCAGTAGTCCCAGGACAGGGGGGAACACTGAAGCTTTCTTT	CASSPRTGGNTEAFF
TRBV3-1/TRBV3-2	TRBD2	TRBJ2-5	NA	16	TGTGCCAGCAGCGCAGGACTAGCGGGGGGCCAAGAGACCCAGTACTTC	CASSAGLAGGQETQYF
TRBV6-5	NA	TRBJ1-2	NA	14	TGTGCCAGCAGCTCAGGGGAAAGGAAAGGTGGCTACACCTTC	CASSSGERKGGYTF
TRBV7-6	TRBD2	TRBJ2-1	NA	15	TGTGCCAGCAGCTTAACCAGCGGGGCCTACAATGAGCAGTTCTTC	CASSLTSGAYNEQFF
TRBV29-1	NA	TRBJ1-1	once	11	TGCAGCGTTGAAGGGACAGTTGAAGCTTTCTTT	CSVEGTVEAFF
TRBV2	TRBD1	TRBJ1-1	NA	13	TGTGCCAGCAGTGAGAGGACAGGACGAGCGGCTTTCTTT	CASSERTGRAAFF
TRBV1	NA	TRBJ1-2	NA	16	TGCACCAGCAGCCAGTATCGACCCGGGCAGGGGTTTGGCTACACCTTC	CTSSQYRPGQGFGYTF
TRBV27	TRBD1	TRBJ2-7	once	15	TGTGCCAGCAGTTTAATGGGACAGGGATCCTACGAGCAGTACTTC	CASSLMGQGSYEQYF
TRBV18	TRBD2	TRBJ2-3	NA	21	TGTGCCAGCTCACCACTCCGGACTAGCGGGGGCCAGAGGGTAGATAGAGATACGCAGTATTTT	CASSPLRTSGGQRVDRDTQYF
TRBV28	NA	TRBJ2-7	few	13	TGTGCCAGCAGTCCACAGGTACCCGGTGTGCAGTACTTC	CASSPQVPGVQYF
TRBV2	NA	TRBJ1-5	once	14	TGTGCCAGCAGTGATCGGGGAGTGGATCAGCCCCAGCATTTT	CASSDRGVDQPQHF
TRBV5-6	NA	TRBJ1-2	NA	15	TGTGCCAGCAGCTTGGACTGGGACGGGAGCTATGGCTACACCTTC	CASSLDWDGSYGYTF
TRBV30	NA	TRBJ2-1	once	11	TGTGCCTGGATCGGTAACAATGAGCAGTTCTTC	CAWIGNNEQFF
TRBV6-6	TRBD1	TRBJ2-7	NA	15	TGTGCCAGCAGTAAAGCCGGGACAGCTAGCTACGAGCAGTACTTC	CASSKAGTASYEQYF
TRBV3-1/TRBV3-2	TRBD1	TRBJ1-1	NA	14	TGTGCCAGCAGCCAAGCGGGACAGGGCCCGAGAGCTTTCTTT	CASSQAGQGPRAFF
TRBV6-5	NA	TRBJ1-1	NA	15	TGTGCCAGCACCAGGGGTGTTGGGTGGATCACTGAAGCTTTCTTT	CASTRGVGWITEAFF
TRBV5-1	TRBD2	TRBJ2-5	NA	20	TGCGCCAGCAGCCCGCGGGAACTAGCGGGGGGGCCGGGCGGTCAAGAGACCCAGTACTTC	CASSPRELAGGPGGQETQYF
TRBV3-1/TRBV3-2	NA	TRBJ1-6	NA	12	TGTGCCAGCAGCCAACCGGATTCACCCCTCCACTTT	CASSQPDSPLHF
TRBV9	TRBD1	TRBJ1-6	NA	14	TGTGCCAGCAGCGTTGGCCAGGGGGATTCACCCCTCCACTTT	CASSVGQGDSPLHF
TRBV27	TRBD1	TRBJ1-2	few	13	TGTGCCAGCAGTCCTGGACAGGGCTATGGCTACACCTTC	CASSPGQGYGYTF
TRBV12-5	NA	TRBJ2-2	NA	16	TGTGCTAGTGGTTCTATACAGGGACGGCTGGCCGGGGAGCTGTTTTTT	CASGSIQGRLAGELFF
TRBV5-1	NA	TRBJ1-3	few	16	TGCGCCAGCAGCTTGTCCCCGACAGGCTCTGGAAACACCATATATTTT	CASSLSPTGSGNTIYF
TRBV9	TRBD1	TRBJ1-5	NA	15	TGTGCCAGCAGCGTAGAGGGACAGGGTAATCAGCCCCAGCATTTT	CASSVEGQGNQPQHF